This T cell receptor beta chain was identified in a study of blood T cell repertoires in COVID-19. The data were produced by immunoSEQ multiplex PCR, yet TCRdb's version contains in-frame clones alone and is incomplete. The sample has 60,000 to 85,000 clones; roughly nine tenths are singletons. Losses at the gene ends were 4 bases for V and 1 base for J; bases not matched to a gene: 8. CDR1 is SEHNR, CDR2 FQNEAQ, per germline (reference sequence). The CDR3 runs to 16 residues. The sequenced material came from peripheral blood. This receptor was identified in a man aged 35 to 55 with COVID-19, enrolled during active disease. The chain is built from TRBV7-9 and TRBJ2-7; TRBD2 aligns across 9 bases. The CDR3 here is CASSSGSGGNSYEQYF. DNA of the CDR3: TGTGCCAGCAGCTCCGGTAGCGGGGGTAATTCCTACGAGCAGTACTTC.